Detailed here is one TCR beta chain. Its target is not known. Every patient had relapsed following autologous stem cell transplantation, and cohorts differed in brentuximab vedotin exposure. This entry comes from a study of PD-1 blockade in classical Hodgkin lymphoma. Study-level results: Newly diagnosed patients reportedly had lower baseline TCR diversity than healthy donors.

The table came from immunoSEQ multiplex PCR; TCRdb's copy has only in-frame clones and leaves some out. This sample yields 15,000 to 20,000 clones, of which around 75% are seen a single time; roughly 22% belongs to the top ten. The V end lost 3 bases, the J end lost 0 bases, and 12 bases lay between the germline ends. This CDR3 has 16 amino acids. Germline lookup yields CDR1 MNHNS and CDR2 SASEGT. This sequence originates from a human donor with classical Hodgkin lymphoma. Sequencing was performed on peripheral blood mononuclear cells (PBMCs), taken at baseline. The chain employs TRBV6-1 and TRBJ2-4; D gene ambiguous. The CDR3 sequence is CASSEWGTKAKNIQYF. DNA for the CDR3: TGTGCCAGCAGTGAGTGGGGTACCAAAGCCAAAAACATTCAGTACTTC.